The 31 T cell receptor beta chains below come from one sample, sequenced in a study of blood T cells in healthy people across ages. The use of a sample-barcoded 5' primer and a J-beta primer mix characterized a second PCR of about 7 to 12 cycles. TCRdb re-called the 5' RACE reads through MiXCR, storing one row per CDR3 protein. Among fewer than 1.5 million distinct CDR3 sequences listed, roughly 45% were seen once. Sequencing used blood. The receptors were sampled from a woman in her late teens or twenties in good health.

The genes are TRBV5-1 and TRBJ1-2; the D is unclear. V was shortened by 4 bases and J by 5 bases, with 15 bases between the two germline ends. The CDR3 runs to 14 residues. Germline CDR1 is SGHRS and CDR2 is YFSETQ. The CDR3 here is CASSPSEGRYGYTF. The CDR3 nucleotides are TGCGCCAGCAGCCCCTCGGAGGGCAGGTATGGCTACACCTTC.

This clonotype was counted at least ten times. The gene calls are TRBV10-2 and TRBJ1-4; TRBD1 might be the D (5 bases). V lost 4 bases and J lost 6, with 12 bases in between. Germline values: CDR1 WSHSY, CDR2 SAAADI. CDR3 length: 14 amino acids. The CDR3 nucleotides are TGCGCCAGCAGTGTGTGGGGGTTAGATGAAAAACTGTTTTTT. Residues: CASSVWGLDEKLFF.

The chain employs TRBV23-1 and TRBJ1-2; the match to TRBD1 covers 10 bases. TRBV23-1 is an open reading frame whose function is uncertain. V dropped 7 bases and J dropped 4; count of bases not matched to a gene: 12. The CDR3 contains 16 residues. CDR3 protein: CASTKTGRDRGYGYTF. CDR3 sequence (DNA): TGCGCCAGCACCAAAACAGGACGGGACAGGGGCTATGGCTACACCTTC.

V is TRBV7-2 and J is TRBJ2-1, with D perhaps matching TRBD1 or TRBD2 (6 bases each). The germline V and J ends were trimmed by 6 bases and 12 bases, with 30 bases remaining between them. Germline CDR1 reads SGHTA; CDR2 reads FQGNSA. This CDR3 has 17 residues. In DNA, the CDR3 is TGTGCCAGCAGTCAATGGGTCTGGGGGGCTGTGGGTAAAGCGCAGTTCTTC. Translation: CASSQWVWGAVGKAQFF.

In its sample, this clonotype was seen a few times. This chain links TRBV10-3 with TRBJ2-3; D may be TRBD2 (5 bases). CDR3 size: 15 residues. Trimming took off 8 bases at V and 0 bases at J, with 15 bases between the two ends. Per the germline V gene, CDR1 is ENHRY and CDR2 is SYGVKD. The CDR3 DNA reads TGTGCCATCGTGCTCAGCGGTGGGAGCACAGATACGCAGTATTTT. Translated: CAIVLSGGSTDTQYF.

A few counts support this clonotype. The chain couples TRBV20-1 to TRBJ2-1; 11 bases agree with TRBD2. In germline, CDR1 is DFQATT, CDR2 SNEGSKA (reference sequence). This CDR3 spans 16 amino acids. V dropped 2 bases and J dropped 4; count of bases not matched to a gene: 7. The CDR3 coding sequence is TGCAGTGCTAGATATCCCCGGACTAGCGGGTACAATGAGCAGTTCTTC. Translating gives CSARYPRTSGYNEQFF.

The chain links TRBV9 to TRBJ2-5; D gene uncertain. The germline CDR1 and CDR2 sequences are SGDLS and YYNGEE. The CDR3 spans 13 residues. The V gene lost 4 bases and the J gene lost 4 bases, with 11 bases spanning the gap. CDR3 protein: CASSRLQRETQYF. CDR3 in DNA: TGTGCCAGCAGCCGCCTGCAGAGAGAGACCCAGTACTTC.

This chain joins TRBV28 and TRBJ2-5; unclear D gene. V lost 9 bases and J 1 base, leaving 12 bases between the germline ends. The CDR3 has 13 residues. CDR1 is MDHEN and CDR2 is SYDVKM in the germline V gene. The CDR3, as DNA: TGTGCCAGTAGACCACGGGCCCAAGAGACCCAGTACTTC. This gives the protein CASRPRAQETQYF.

The chain joins TRBV7-2 to TRBJ2-7; TRBD2 is a possible D gene (6 bases). Germline V gene sequence: CDR1 SGHTA, CDR2 FQGNSA. The length of the CDR3 is 14 residues. V was trimmed by 3 bases and J by 3 bases, leaving 12 bases between them. The CDR3 DNA is TGTGCCAGCAGCTTGGACTACAATATCTACGAGCAGTACTTC. Amino acid sequence: CASSLDYNIYEQYF. Using reference TRBV7-2 and TRBJ2-7 for the parts outside the CDR3, the full variable domain is GAGVSQSPSNKVTEKGKDVELRCDPISGHTALYWYRQSLGQGLEFLIYFQGNSAPDKSGLPSDRFSAERTGGSVSTLTIQRTQQEDSAVYLCASSLDYNIYEQYFGPGTRLTVT.

A few counts support this clonotype. The chain uses TRBV12-3 or TRBV12-4 and TRBJ2-7, with TRBD1 identical over 7 bases. This CDR3 region has 13 residues. The V gene end was trimmed by 5 bases and the J gene end by 4 bases; junction bases not matched to a gene: 5. In DNA form, the CDR3 reads TGTGCCAGCAGTCAGACAGGGTGGTACGAGCAGTACTTC. This codes for CASSQTGWYEQYF.

V and J are TRBV5-1 and TRBJ2-5; 9 nucleotides match TRBD2. Trimming at V came to 1 base and at J to 2 bases, leaving 6 bases not matched to a gene. The V gene's germline CDR1 is SGHRS and CDR2 YFSETQ. The CDR3 runs 16 residues. The CDR3 DNA follows: TGCGCCAGCAGCTTGAGAACTAGCGGGTTACAAGAGACCCAGTACTTC. It yields the protein CASSLRTSGLQETQYF. The full variable domain, with the rest looked up from reference TRBV5-1 and TRBJ2-5, is KAGVTQTPRYLIKTRGQQVTLSCSPISGHRSVSWYQQTPGQGLQFLFEYFSETQRNKGNFPGRFSGRQFSNSRSEMNVSTLELGDSALYLCASSLRTSGLQETQYFGPGTRLLVL.

A word on this clonotype: The germline gene is not matched at one end of the junction; a read error may be the cause. The chain uses TRBV15 and TRBJ2-1; D unresolved. Germline CDR1 is LNHNV and CDR2 is YYDKDF (reference sequence). The CDR3 is made up of 14 amino acids. The CDR3 protein is CATSRNRLGNEQFF. The CDR3 region has the DNA TGTGCCACTAGCAGAAATCGGTTAGGTAATGAGCAGTTCTTC.

This clonotype was seen a few times. The chain is built from TRBV20-1 and TRBJ2-5; D possibly corresponds to TRBD2 (6 bases). The CDR3 runs 15 residues. CDR1 is DFQATT and CDR2 is SNEGSKA in the germline V gene (reference sequence). The V end lost 5 bases, the J end lost 3 bases, and 19 bases lay between the germline ends. CDR3 in DNA: TGCAGTGCTGCCCGAACCGGGACTGGAGAAGAGACCCAGTACTTC. Translating gives CSAARTGTGEETQYF.

This clonotype was counted at least ten times. Written as DNA, the CDR3 is TGTGCCATCAGTGAGTCTAGCGGGGGGGCTCAAGAGACCCAGTACTTC. Amino acid sequence: CAISESSGGAQETQYF. The chain recombines TRBV10-3 with TRBJ2-5, with 11 bases aligning to TRBD2. Trimming at V came to 0 bases and at J to 2 bases, leaving 2 bases not matched to a gene. Germline lookup yields CDR1 ENHRY and CDR2 SYGVKD. This CDR3 region has 16 residues.

This clonotype has more than one count but fewer than ten. The genes are TRBV20-1 and TRBJ2-1; D possibly matches TRBD1 or TRBD2 (5 bases each). Germline V CDR1 and CDR2: DFQATT, SNEGSKA (reference sequence). This CDR3 has 17 residues. V lost 0 bases to trimming and J lost 2 bases, with 17 bases between them. The CDR3 protein is CSARDGVGTFAYNEQFF. DNA for the CDR3: TGCAGTGCTAGAGATGGAGTAGGGACCTTCGCCTACAATGAGCAGTTCTTC.

This clonotype was observed a handful of times. The rearrangement uses TRBV20-1 and TRBJ2-7; D possibly corresponds to TRBD1 (5 bases). The germline V gene has CDR1 DFQATT and CDR2 SNEGSKA (reference sequence). CDR3 length: 11 amino acids. The V and J ends lost 1 base and 9 bases respectively, with 10 bases between them. The CDR3 DNA follows: TGCAGTGCTAGAGTCGCAGGGATGCAGTACTTC. It is translated as CSARVAGMQYF.

The CDR3 bases are TGCAATGCCTTGACTAGCGGTGTGTACCAAGAGACCCAGTACTTC. Encoded protein: CNALTSGVYQETQYF. J is TRBJ2-5 and V is TRBV20-1, with 9 bases aligning to TRBD2. The CDR3 spans 15 residues. Germline assignment: CDR1 DFQATT and CDR2 SNEGSKA (reference sequence).

This rearrangement joins TRBV4-2 to TRBJ2-7; D uncertain. Trimming took off 1 base at V and 7 bases at J, with 14 bases between the two ends. Per the germline V gene, CDR1 is LGHNA and CDR2 is YNFKEQ. The CDR3 consists of 14 residues. CDR3 nucleotides: TGTGCCAGCAGCCAAGTAATGGGTTACAATGAGCAGTACTTC. Amino acids: CASSQVMGYNEQYF.

CDR3 nucleotides: TGTGCCAGCAGTTTCGGACAGGGGGTTGCAGATACGCAGTATTTT. The encoded protein is CASSFGQGVADTQYF. The rearrangement joins TRBV12-3 or TRBV12-4 to TRBJ2-3, with 10 bases aligning to TRBD1. This CDR3 is 15 amino acids long. V shed 3 bases and J 4 bases; nucleotides not matched to a gene: 4.

This clonotype has a handful of counts. This chain joins TRBV3-1 and TRBJ2-5; D is ambiguous. CDR1 is LGHDT, CDR2 YNNKEL, per germline (reference sequence). This CDR3 is built from 13 residues. Trimming left V 8 bases short and J 5 bases short, with 15 bases between. The CDR3 coding sequence is TGTGCCAGCCTCTCAAGGGCGGTGGAGACCCAGTACTTC. Translated: CASLSRAVETQYF.

In its sample, this clonotype was seen a few times. DNA for the CDR3: TGTGCCAGCAGCTTAGGCGGGACTAGAGACAATGAGCAGTTCTTC. Translating it yields CASSLGGTRDNEQFF. The chain has TRBV11-2 and TRBJ2-1, with 8 bases that match TRBD2. The V gene's germline CDR1 is SGHAT and CDR2 FQNNGV. CDR3 length: 15 amino acids. J lost 5 bases, V lost 1 base, and 4 bases had no gene match. The variable domain in full, completed from reference TRBV11-2 and TRBJ2-1, reads EAGVAQSPRYKIIEKRQSVAFWCNPISGHATLYWYQQILGQGPKLLIQFQNNGVVDDSQLPKDRFSAERLKGVDSTLKIQPAKLEDSAVYLCASSLGGTRDNEQFFGPGTRLTVL.

This clonotype was counted only a few times. The rearrangement uses TRBV27 and TRBJ2-7, with D tentatively TRBD1 (5 bases). Germline CDR1 is MNHEY and CDR2 is SMNVEV (reference sequence). Trimming stripped 2 bases from V and 0 bases from J, with 11 bases between. The CDR3 consists of 15 residues. Written as DNA, the CDR3 is TGTGCCAGCAGTTTAGTGCAGGGCCCCTCCTACGAGCAGTACTTC. It is translated as CASSLVQGPSYEQYF.

The V call is TRBV9, the J call TRBJ2-7; no clear D gene. The CDR3 extends over 12 amino acids. Trimming pared 4 bases from V and 7 bases from J, leaving 12 bases between. From germline, CDR1 is SGDLS and CDR2 YYNGEE. The CDR3 nucleotides read TGTGCCAGCAGCTCCTGGACGCGAGAGCAGTACTTC. It translates to CASSSWTREQYF.

This clonotype was counted many times. The J gene is TRBJ2-3, the V gene TRBV20-1, with 7 bases matching TRBD2. Germline V gives CDR1 DFQATT, CDR2 SNEGSKA (reference sequence). This CDR3 has 14 amino acids. With V trimmed by 3 bases and J by 1 base, 4 bases remained unmatched. The CDR3 sequence is CSARGLAGTDTQYF. For the CDR3, the DNA is TGCAGTGCTAGGGGGCTAGCGGGCACAGATACGCAGTATTTT.

This chain uses TRBV6-6 with TRBJ2-5; TRBD1 matches at 11 bases. The junction had 5 bases not matched to a gene; V was cut back by 6 bases and J by 2 bases. Looked up from germline, CDR1 is MNHNY and CDR2 is SVGAGI (reference sequence). The CDR3 length is 15 residues. Here the CDR3 DNA reads TGTGCCAGCAGGCGGGGACAGGGGGGACAAGAGACCCAGTACTTC. This sequence encodes CASRRGQGGQETQYF.

J is TRBJ1-1 and V is TRBV27; TRBD1 matches at 7 bases. V was pared by 3 bases and J by 5 bases, with 9 bases of the junction left unmatched. Germline CDR1 is MNHEY and CDR2 is SMNVEV (reference sequence). The CDR3 runs to 15 residues. The CDR3, as DNA: TGTGCCAGCAGTTTTGGAGACAGGGAGGGGACTGAAGCTTTCTTT. It encodes CASSFGDREGTEAFF.

This clonotype was seen only a few times. The chain uses TRBV5-4 and TRBJ2-1; the D call may be TRBD1 or TRBD2 (5 bases each). This CDR3 comprises 15 residues. The germline V gene has CDR1 SGHNT and CDR2 YYREEE (reference sequence). Trimming shortened V by 4 bases and J by 3 bases, and 14 bases separated the two germline ends. The CDR3 is CASSLGTPGYNEQFF. The CDR3 nucleotides are TGTGCCAGCAGCCTCGGGACGCCGGGCTACAATGAGCAGTTCTTC.

This clonotype has a handful of counts. The chain couples TRBV20-1 to TRBJ2-7; D gene ambiguous. This CDR3 comprises 15 residues. V was pared by 3 bases and J by 3 bases, with 18 bases between. Germline values: CDR1 DFQATT, CDR2 SNEGSKA (reference sequence). CDR3 loop: CSARVYGPANYEQYF. The DNA of the CDR3 is TGCAGTGCTAGGGTTTACGGTCCCGCCAACTACGAGCAGTACTTC.

Note on this clonotype: At one boundary the junction diverges from the germline segment, which might be a read error. The rearrangement links TRBV27 to TRBJ2-1, with D tentatively TRBD1 or TRBD2 (6 bases each). Per the germline V gene, CDR1 is MNHEY and CDR2 is SMNVEV (reference sequence). The CDR3 runs to 13 residues. For the CDR3, the DNA is TGTGCCGGCAGTTACGGGGGCATAGGTGAGCAGTTCTTC. Translating it yields CAGSYGGIGEQFF.

The J gene is TRBJ1-1, the V gene TRBV4-1, with D hard to call. The germline gives CDR1 MGHRA, CDR2 YSYEKL. V was clipped by 3 bases and J by 1 base, with 12 bases between them. There are 15 residues in the CDR3. The chain's CDR3 is CASSQQWTANTEAFF. Here the CDR3 DNA reads TGCGCCAGCAGCCAGCAGTGGACGGCGAACACTGAAGCTTTCTTT.

In its sample, this clonotype was seen a few times. The V and J genes are TRBV2 and TRBJ1-2, with 10 bases matching TRBD1. After removal of 8 bases from V and 8 bases from J, the junction contained 11 bases not matched to a gene. The CDR3 runs to 14 residues. CDR1 SNHLY and CDR2 FYNNEI come from the germline V gene. CDR3 protein: CASWSRDRGGGYTF. CDR3 coding DNA: TGTGCCAGCTGGTCCCGGGACAGGGGTGGAGGCTACACCTTC.